The rows below give T cell receptor beta chains drawn from one sample of a study of cytomegalovirus exposure and HLA in healthy donors. Using immunoSEQ multiplex PCR, the repertoire was profiled, and TCRdb retains in-frame clones only, with some absent. The table includes roughly 150,000 clones, around 83% detected once. The specimen sequenced was PBMCs. Receptor source: a woman aged 18-29 years in good health and CMV-seronegative. Both conserved end residues are part of each CDR3. D genes are given only for firm matches. A row's size may be missing; if present it is once, few, many or a size class.

DNA: TGTTCCAGCAGCTTCCCGGGAACTGAAGCTTTCTTT; CDR3: CSSSFPGTEAFF; D: .; size: .; V: TRBV7-9; J: TRBJ1-1
DNA: TGTGCCAGCAGCTTGGGCGGACTCGGGAATCAGCCCCAGCATTTT; CDR3: CASSLGGLGNQPQHF; D: .; size: once; V: TRBV5-6; J: TRBJ1-5
DNA: TGCGCCAGCAGCCTACGGGCGGACAGGTTACGCTCCTATAATTCACCCCTCCACTTT; CDR3: CASSLRADRLRSYNSPLHF; D: TRBD1; size: .; V: TRBV4-3; J: TRBJ1-6
DNA: TGTGCCAGCAGCTTACTCAATCAGCCCCAGCATTTT; CDR3: CASSLLNQPQHF; D: .; size: .; V: TRBV7-2; J: TRBJ1-5
DNA: TGTGCCTGGAGCCTGCCACAGGGGGTAAGAGAGACCCAGTACTTC; CDR3: CAWSLPQGVRETQYF; D: TRBD1; size: .; V: TRBV30; J: TRBJ2-5
DNA: TGTGCCAGCAGTTCTTCAGGGACAGCGTTCAATCAGCCCCAGCATTTT; CDR3: CASSSSGTAFNQPQHF; D: TRBD1; size: .; V: TRBV28; J: TRBJ1-5
DNA: TGTGCCAGCAGTTGGTGGGGGGACAATGAGCAGTTCTTC; CDR3: CASSWWGDNEQFF; D: .; size: .; V: TRBV6-1; J: TRBJ2-1
DNA: TGTGCCAGCTCACCGCGTCAGGGGGCGTCTGGAAACACCATATATTTT; CDR3: CASSPRQGASGNTIYF; D: TRBD1; size: once; V: TRBV18; J: TRBJ1-3
DNA: TGTGCCAGCAGCTTAGGTCTAAGCTCTGGAAACACCATATATTTT; CDR3: CASSLGLSSGNTIYF; D: .; size: .; V: TRBV13; J: TRBJ1-3
DNA: TGTGCCAGCAGCGTAGAAGCGGGGGGGCACGACGAGCAGTACTTC; CDR3: CASSVEAGGHDEQYF; D: TRBD2; size: .; V: TRBV9; J: TRBJ2-7
DNA: TGTGCCAGTAGTGAGACAGTGGTCCAGCCCCAGCATTTT; CDR3: CASSETVVQPQHF; D: .; size: .; V: TRBV19; J: TRBJ1-5
DNA: TGCGCCAGCAGGCCCGGGGGATTCGGAAGCAATCAGCCCCAGCATTTT; CDR3: CASRPGGFGSNQPQHF; D: .; size: .; V: TRBV10-1; J: TRBJ1-5
DNA: TGTGCCAGCAGCACAGGGGGCGAGCAGTACTTC; CDR3: CASSTGGEQYF; D: TRBD1; size: once; V: TRBV11-2; J: TRBJ2-7
DNA: TGTGCCATCAGTGAGTACAGGGCCACAGATACGCAGTATTTT; CDR3: CAISEYRATDTQYF; D: .; size: .; V: TRBV10-3; J: TRBJ2-3
DNA: TGTGCCTGGTCGAGCGAAGATACGCAGTATTTT; CDR3: CAWSSEDTQYF; D: .; size: .; V: TRBV30; J: TRBJ2-3
DNA: TGTGCCAGCAGCTTGGACAGGGGAAGCTACGAGCAGTACTTC; CDR3: CASSLDRGSYEQYF; D: TRBD1; size: .; V: TRBV7-8; J: TRBJ2-7
DNA: TGCGCCAGCAGCTTGGGGGGACTGCGCACAGATACGCAGTATTTT; CDR3: CASSLGGLRTDTQYF; D: .; size: once; V: TRBV5-1; J: TRBJ2-3
DNA: TGTGCCGCTGGCCGGGCCGGGAGAACTGAAGCTTTCTTT; CDR3: CAAGRAGRTEAFF; D: .; size: .; V: TRBV6-5; J: TRBJ1-1
DNA: TGCGCCAGCAGCTTGGAGGGACTAGCGTCTAGCACAGATACGCAGTATTTT; CDR3: CASSLEGLASSTDTQYF; D: TRBD2; size: .; V: TRBV5-1; J: TRBJ2-3
DNA: TGTGCCAGCAGCTCGCAGACTCTGCGTGGCTACACCTTC; CDR3: CASSSQTLRGYTF; D: .; size: few; V: TRBV11-2; J: TRBJ1-2
DNA: TGTGCCAGTAGTATACTCGATGGCCAATCTTATGGCTACACCTTC; CDR3: CASSILDGQSYGYTF; D: .; size: once; V: TRBV19; J: TRBJ1-2
DNA: TGCGCCAGCAGCACGGGACAGGAGCGCTCTGGAAACACCATATATTTT; CDR3: CASSTGQERSGNTIYF; D: TRBD1; size: .; V: TRBV5-1; J: TRBJ1-3
DNA: TGTGCCATCAGCGGGAGGGGGTCAGAGACCCAGTACTTC; CDR3: CAISGRGSETQYF; D: TRBD2; size: .; V: TRBV10-3; J: TRBJ2-5
DNA: TGTGCACGACAGGGGGAATATAATTCACCCCTCCACTTT; CDR3: CARQGEYNSPLHF; D: TRBD1; size: once; V: TRBV30; J: TRBJ1-6
DNA: TGTGCCAGCAGCCAAGATTGGGATAGCGGGGGGGTTGGGACAGATACGCAGTATTTT; CDR3: CASSQDWDSGGVGTDTQYF; D: TRBD2; size: once; V: TRBV4-2; J: TRBJ2-3
DNA: TGTGCCAGCGCCTGGGAGGGGGGTACAGATACGCAGTATTTT; CDR3: CASAWEGGTDTQYF; D: .; size: .; V: TRBV25-1; J: TRBJ2-3
DNA: TGTGCCAGCAGTTTATCGATGAAGGGGGTCCCCCACGAGCAGTACTTC; CDR3: CASSLSMKGVPHEQYF; D: .; size: .; V: TRBV27; J: TRBJ2-7
DNA: TGTGCCAGCAGTGACCCCCGGGACAGGGGGTTTTCCTACGAGCAGTACTTC; CDR3: CASSDPRDRGFSYEQYF; D: TRBD1; size: once; V: TRBV6-4; J: TRBJ2-7
DNA: TGTGCCAGCAGCCCGCGCCGAGGAAACACCATATATTTT; CDR3: CASSPRRGNTIYF; D: .; size: .; V: TRBV7-6; J: TRBJ1-3
DNA: TGTGCCAGCAGTGCGGACAGGGTGGGGGAGCTGTTTTTT; CDR3: CASSADRVGELFF; D: TRBD1; size: .; V: TRBV6-6; J: TRBJ2-2
DNA: TGTGCCAGCAGCGCCTACAGGGGGCTTGGGGCCAACGTCCTGACTTTC; CDR3: CASSAYRGLGANVLTF; D: TRBD1; size: .; V: TRBV9; J: TRBJ2-6
DNA: TGTGCCAGCAGCACCGGGACAGGAACTGAAGCTTTCTTT; CDR3: CASSTGTGTEAFF; D: TRBD1; size: .; V: TRBV7-3; J: TRBJ1-1
DNA: TGTGCCAGTAGGAGGTCTGCTTCCTACGAGCAGTACTTC; CDR3: CASRRSASYEQYF; D: .; size: .; V: TRBV2; J: TRBJ2-7
DNA: TGTGCCAGCAGCACAAACACCGGGGAGCTGTTTTTT; CDR3: CASSTNTGELFF; D: .; size: .; V: TRBV7-2; J: TRBJ2-2
DNA: TGTGCCACCAGCAGAGTCGGCAGGGATTACTATGGCTACACCTTC; CDR3: CATSRVGRDYYGYTF; D: .; size: .; V: TRBV15; J: TRBJ1-2
DNA: TGTGCCAGCAGCTTAGTGTCAGGTAGCAATCAGCCCCAGCATTTT; CDR3: CASSLVSGSNQPQHF; D: .; size: .; V: TRBV7-2; J: TRBJ1-5
DNA: TGTGCCAGCAGCTTAGCGGGCGGGAGGCTAGCGGGACGACAAGAGACCCAGTACTTC; CDR3: CASSLAGGRLAGRQETQYF; D: TRBD2; size: .; V: TRBV7-6; J: TRBJ2-5
DNA: TGTGCCAGCAGCTTAGAGACAGGTTCCTACGAGCAGTACTTC; CDR3: CASSLETGSYEQYF; D: .; size: .; V: TRBV7-9; J: TRBJ2-7
DNA: TGTGCCAGCAGCCCGACAGGCCCGAACACTGAAGCTTTCTTT; CDR3: CASSPTGPNTEAFF; D: .; size: .; V: TRBV7-3; J: TRBJ1-1
DNA: TGTGCCAGCCCCCGGGACACCTCCTACGAGCAGTACTTC; CDR3: CASPRDTSYEQYF; D: .; size: .; V: TRBV19; J: TRBJ2-7
DNA: TGTGCCAGTAGTATAAGAACTAGCGGGGGAGATTCTACGAGGCAGTACTTC; CDR3: CASSIRTSGGDSTRQYF; D: TRBD2; size: .; V: TRBV19; J: TRBJ2-7